This T cell receptor beta chain was found in a study of control samples from healthy donors and cancer patients. Only in-frame clones appear in the TCRdb table, and some are missing; sequencing was by immunoSEQ multiplex PCR. In the table there are about 120,000 clones, 88% of which are singletons. The CDR3 has 11 amino acids. The germline V gene encodes CDR1 LGHNT and CDR2 FRNRAP. V gave up 4 bases and J gave up 3 bases, with 1 base separating them. Specimen: blood. This receptor was identified in a woman between 70 and 85 years old in good health. The rearrangement uses TRBV12-5 and TRBJ1-5; D remains ambiguous. The CDR3 spells CASGYNQPQHF. The CDR3 DNA reads TGTGCTAGTGGTTACAATCAGCCCCAGCATTTT.